The 24 T cell receptor beta chains below come from one sample, sequenced in a study of cytomegalovirus exposure and HLA in healthy donors. Use of 60 Vbeta and 13 Jbeta primers characterized the PCR. Sequencing was performed with immunoSEQ multiplex PCR; in TCRdb, only in-frame clones are kept and a portion is missing. The sample lists some 200,000 clones; around four fifths were seen once. Specimen: PBMCs. These receptors were taken from a woman aged 18-29 years in good health and CMV-seronegative.

The CDR3 loop is CASTVGGFGYTF. The CDR3 bases are TGTGCCAGCACGGTAGGGGGCTTTGGCTACACCTTC. The chain uses TRBV5-6 and TRBJ1-2; 7 nucleotides line up with TRBD1. The CDR3 has 12 residues. V lost 6 bases to trimming and J lost 7 bases; unmatched junction nucleotides: 6. CDR1 is SGHDT and CDR2 is YYEEEE in the germline V gene. Looking up the rest from reference TRBV5-6 and TRBJ1-2 gives the full variable domain: DAGVTQSPTHLIKTRGQQVTLRCSPKSGHDTVSWYQQALGQGPQFIFQYYEEEERQRGNFPDRFSGHQFPNYSSELNVNALLLGDSALYLCASTVGGFGYTFGSGTRLTVV.

The J gene is TRBJ1-1, the V gene TRBV7-9; D may be TRBD1 (6 bases). With 7 bases removed from V and 1 base from J, the gap between germline ends came to 13 bases. The germline gives CDR1 SEHNR, CDR2 FQNEAQ (reference sequence). The CDR3 loop spans 14 amino acids. CDR3 in DNA: TGTGCCAGCACCCCCCAACAGGGGAACACTGAAGCTTTCTTT. This sequence encodes CASTPQQGNTEAFF.

The V call is TRBV6-6, the J call TRBJ1-6; TRBD1 might be the D (6 bases). Deletions cut 8 bases from V and 10 bases from J, with 15 bases between. Germline CDR1 is MNHNY and CDR2 is SVGAGI (reference sequence). The CDR3 contains 13 residues. The CDR3: CASYRIQGSPLHF. The CDR3, as DNA: TGTGCCAGCTACAGAATACAGGGCTCACCCCTCCACTTT.

The chain joins TRBV28 to TRBJ1-5, with D possibly matching TRBD1 (6 bases). The CDR3 has 14 amino acids. Germline CDR1 is MDHEN and CDR2 is SYDVKM. Trimming cost V 5 bases and J 6 bases, with 14 bases left between them. In DNA, the CDR3 is TGTGCCAGCAGTCCTGGACAGTTTATTCAGCCCCAGCATTTT. This translates into CASSPGQFIQPQHF.

The V call is TRBV29-1, the J call TRBJ2-1; D possibly corresponds to TRBD1 (6 bases). This CDR3 has 14 amino acids. Deletions cut 5 bases from V and 3 bases from J, with 14 bases between. Germline CDR1 and CDR2: SQVTM and ANQGSEA. The CDR3 DNA reads TGCAGCGTTTCAAGTGCAGGGGTCTACAATGAGCAGTTCTTC. Translation gives CSVSSAGVYNEQFF.

This chain links TRBV7-8 with TRBJ1-6; TRBD1 is a possible D gene (5 bases). The CDR3 extends over 14 amino acids. The germline V gene has CDR1 SGHVS and CDR2 FQNEAQ. Trimming stripped 0 bases from V and 7 bases from J, with 7 bases between. This CDR3 reads CASSLAGVNSPLHF. In DNA form, the CDR3 reads TGTGCCAGCAGCTTAGCAGGGGTGAATTCACCCCTCCACTTT.

The chain couples TRBV9 to TRBJ2-7, with D perhaps TRBD2 (6 bases). Germline lookup yields CDR1 SGDLS and CDR2 YYNGEE. Deletions cut 0 bases from V and 6 bases from J, with 16 bases between. CDR3 length: 15 residues. CDR3 in DNA: TGTGCCAGCAGCGTAGGTGGAGGGCTGCCCCGCGAGCAGTACTTC. Translation gives CASSVGGGLPREQYF.

V and J are TRBV7-8 and TRBJ2-5, with 8 bases fitting TRBD2. TRBJ2-7 matches the DNA end more closely, so the J call is doubtful. The CDR3 is made up of 16 amino acids. The germline gives CDR1 SGHVS, CDR2 FQNEAQ. CDR3 sequence (DNA): TGTGCCAGCAGCCCTATTAGGCGGGGGGTCGTCTACGAGCAGTACTTC. The encoded protein is CASSPIRRGVVYEQYF.

Notes on this clone: The junction does not match germline at one end; this may be a read error. The chain joins TRBV7-9 to TRBJ2-7; possible D gene TRBD2, 5 bases. Per the germline V gene, CDR1 is SEHNR and CDR2 is FQNEAQ (reference sequence). The CDR3 covers 12 residues. The CDR3 bases are TGTTCCAGCAGCCCAAACGGCGGGGAGCAGTACTTC. Translating it yields CSSSPNGGEQYF. The full variable domain, its missing parts supplied by reference TRBV7-9 and TRBJ2-7, is DTGVSQNPRHKITKRGQNVTFRCDPISEHNRLYWYRQTLGQGPEFLTYFQNEAQLEKSRLLSDRFSAERPKGSFSTLEIQRTEQGDSAMYLCSSSPNGGEQYFGPGTRLTVT.

As DNA, the CDR3 is TGTGCCAGCAGCTTAGCCCGGGAATCAGTCACTGAAGCTTTCTTT. Its translation: CASSLARESVTEAFF. This rearrangement joins TRBV7-9 to TRBJ1-1; D ambiguous. The CDR3 consists of 15 residues. Trimming removed 0 bases at V and 4 bases at J, with 12 bases between. CDR1 and CDR2 (germline): SEHNR, FQNEAQ (reference sequence).

The chain links TRBV6-1 to TRBJ2-7, with 8 bases aligning to TRBD1. Germline V gene lookup returns CDR1 MNHNS and CDR2 SASEGT. Unmatched junction bases numbered 5, after V lost 6 bases and J lost 1 base. The CDR3 runs 14 residues. As DNA, the CDR3 is TGTGCCAGCAGGGGACAGGAAAGTTCCTACGAGCAGTACTTC. The encoded protein is CASRGQESSYEQYF.

CDR3 in amino acids: CASIGTSLDTQYF. The CDR3 DNA sequence: TGTGCCAGCATCGGGACTAGCTTAGATACGCAGTATTTT. The gene calls are TRBV6-5 and TRBJ2-3; 9 bases are a match to TRBD2. J lost 5 bases, V lost 7 bases, and 4 bases had no gene match. Germline CDR1 reads MNHEY; CDR2 reads SVGAGI. The CDR3 has 13 amino acids.

This chain uses TRBV6-1 with TRBJ2-7; the match to TRBD2 covers 15 bases. The J segment lost 4 bases and the V segment lost 4 bases, leaving 5 bases of the junction unmatched. CDR3 size: 16 residues. From germline, CDR1 is MNHNS and CDR2 SASEGT. This CDR3 reads CASSGGLAGGSYEQYF. CDR3 in DNA: TGTGCCAGCAGTGGGGGACTAGCGGGAGGTTCTTACGAGCAGTACTTC.

The chain joins TRBV1 to TRBJ2-6; TRBD2, the table's D call, was not compared with the DNA. TRBV1 is tagged as a pseudogene. The CDR3 loop spans 19 amino acids. For the CDR3, the DNA is TGCACCAGCAGCCAAGACGTGGTGGGACCGGGGGGTGGGGCCAACGTCCTGACTTTC. It yields the protein CTSSQDVVGPGGGANVLTF.

The chain carries TRBV6-5 and TRBJ1-1, with 10 bases aligning to TRBD1. CDR1 is MNHEY, CDR2 SVGAGI, per germline. V shed 4 bases, J shed 11 bases, and the junction held 13 bases outside the gene matches. The CDR3 loop spans 15 amino acids. CDR3 in amino acids: CASSSPGTGEVEAFF. CDR3 DNA sequence: TGTGCCAGCAGTTCCCCCGGGACAGGGGAGGTGGAGGCTTTCTTT.

The chain is built from TRBV5-1 and TRBJ2-2; D may be TRBD2 (5 bases). The V end was cut by 6 bases, the J end by 7 bases, with 16 bases between. Germline values: CDR1 SGHRS, CDR2 YFSETQ. The CDR3 length is 14 residues. DNA of the CDR3: TGCGCCAGCAACCCTTCCCGGGCGGGCGGGGAGCTGTTTTTT. Amino acid sequence: CASNPSRAGGELFF.

The chain recombines TRBV19 with TRBJ1-5; unclear D gene. CDR3 length: 14 amino acids. Germline loops: CDR1 LNHDA, CDR2 SQIVND (reference sequence). Deletions cut 3 bases from V and 0 bases from J, with 6 bases between. The CDR3 is CASSIELSNQPQHF. The DNA for the CDR3 is TGTGCCAGTAGTATTGAACTTAGCAATCAGCCCCAGCATTTT. Combining the CDR3 with reference TRBV19 and TRBJ1-5 gives the whole variable domain DGGITQSPKYLFRKEGQNVTLSCEQNLNHDAMYWYRQDPGQGLRLIYYSQIVNDFQKGDIAEGYSVSREKKESFPLTVTSAQKNPTAFYLCASSIELSNQPQHFGDGTRLSIL.

In DNA form, the CDR3 reads TGCAGCGTTGTCTCCAGGTCGCAAGAGACCCAGTACTTC. Its protein is CSVVSRSQETQYF. V and J are TRBV29-1 and TRBJ2-5; D uncertain. Deletions cut 4 bases from V and 2 bases from J, with 11 bases between. Germline V gene sequence: CDR1 SQVTM, CDR2 ANQGSEA. The CDR3 loop spans 13 amino acids.

This clone was detected only once. The V and J genes are TRBV7-8 and TRBJ2-1, with D tentatively TRBD2 (5 bases). The CDR3 has 12 amino acids. From germline, CDR1 is SGHVS and CDR2 FQNEAQ. Trimming shortened V by 1 base and J by 9 bases, and 7 bases separated the two germline ends. CDR3 loop: CASSLGGLEQFF. The CDR3, as DNA: TGTGCCAGCAGCTTAGGCGGGCTTGAGCAGTTCTTC. The full variable domain, in which reference TRBV7-8 and TRBJ2-1 provide the parts outside the CDR3, is GAGVSQSPRYKVAKRGQDVALRCDPISGHVSLFWYQQALGQGPEFLTYFQNEAQLDKSGLPSDRFFAERPEGSVSTLKIQRTQQEDSAVYLCASSLGGLEQFFGPGTRLTVL.

The rearrangement joins TRBV11-1 to TRBJ2-3; D possibly corresponds to TRBD1 (5 bases). Germline CDR1 SGHAT, CDR2 FQDESV (reference sequence). There are 15 residues in the CDR3. V shed 5 bases and J shed 4 bases, with 16 bases lying between them. The chain's CDR3 is CASSRIQDSPDTQYF. CDR3 coding DNA: TGTGCCAGCAGCAGAATTCAAGACAGTCCAGATACGCAGTATTTT. The whole variable domain, remainder taken from reference TRBV11-1 and TRBJ2-3, is EAEVAQSPRYKITEKSQAVAFWCDPISGHATLYWYRQILGQGPELLVQFQDESVVDDSQLPKDRFSAERLKGVDSTLKIQPAELGDSAMYLCASSRIQDSPDTQYFGPGTRLTVL.

The sample holds a few counts of this clone. The V call is TRBV28, the J call TRBJ1-1, with D possibly being TRBD1 (5 bases). This CDR3 comprises 13 residues. Germline V gene lookup returns CDR1 MDHEN and CDR2 SYDVKM. V was cut by 2 bases and J by 4 bases, with 8 bases left in between. The CDR3 sequence: CASSLGGTTEAFF. The CDR3 DNA reads TGTGCCAGCAGTTTAGGAGGGACCACTGAAGCTTTCTTT.

This clone appeared a few times. The V gene is TRBV19, the J gene TRBJ2-1, with 7 nucleotides matching TRBD1. The CDR3 runs 13 residues. Trimming took 5 bases from V and 5 from J; bases not matched to a gene: 3. Germline loops: CDR1 LNHDA, CDR2 SQIVND (reference sequence). This CDR3 reads CASSRQGDNEQFF. The CDR3 coding sequence is TGTGCCAGTAGTCGACAGGGCGACAATGAGCAGTTCTTC.

This clone has just one count. The chain has TRBV18 and TRBJ2-6; 7 bases fit TRBD1. Germline V CDR1 and CDR2: KGHSH, LQKENI. V trimming: 6 bases; J trimming: 4 bases; junction bases outside the gene matches: 6. The CDR3 is 15 residues long. The CDR3 sequence: CASSNRGSGANVLTF. The CDR3 coding sequence is TGTGCCAGCTCCAACAGGGGAAGCGGGGCCAACGTCCTGACTTTC.

The chain has TRBV2 and TRBJ2-5, with 7 positions matching TRBD2. Germline lookup yields CDR1 SNHLY and CDR2 FYNNEI. Trimming took 6 bases from V and 2 from J; bases not matched to a gene: 6. This CDR3 has 14 residues. The CDR3 spells CASRTTSAQETQYF. The DNA for the CDR3 is TGTGCCAGCAGGACAACTAGCGCACAAGAGACCCAGTACTTC. The full variable domain, completed using reference TRBV2 and TRBJ2-5, is EPEVTQTPSHQVTQMGQEVILRCVPISNHLYFYWYRQILGQKVEFLVSFYNNEISEKSEIFDDQFSVERPDGSNFTLKIRSTKLEDSAMYFCASRTTSAQETQYFGPGTRLLVL.